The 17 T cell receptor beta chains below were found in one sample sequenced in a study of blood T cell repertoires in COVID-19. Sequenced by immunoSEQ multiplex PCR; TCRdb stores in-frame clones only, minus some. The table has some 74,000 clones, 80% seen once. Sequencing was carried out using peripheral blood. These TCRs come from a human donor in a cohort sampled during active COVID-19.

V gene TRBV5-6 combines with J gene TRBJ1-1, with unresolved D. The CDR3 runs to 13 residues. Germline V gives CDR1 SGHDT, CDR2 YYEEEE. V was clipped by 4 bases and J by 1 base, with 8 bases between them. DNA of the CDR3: TGTGCCAGCAGCCCCTTCGGGAACACTGAAGCTTTCTTT. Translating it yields CASSPFGNTEAFF.

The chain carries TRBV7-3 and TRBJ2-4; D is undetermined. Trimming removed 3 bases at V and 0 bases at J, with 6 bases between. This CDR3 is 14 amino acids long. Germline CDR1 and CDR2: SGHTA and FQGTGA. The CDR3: CASSLSGAKNIQYF. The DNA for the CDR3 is TGTGCCAGCAGCTTGTCGGGAGCCAAAAACATTCAGTACTTC.

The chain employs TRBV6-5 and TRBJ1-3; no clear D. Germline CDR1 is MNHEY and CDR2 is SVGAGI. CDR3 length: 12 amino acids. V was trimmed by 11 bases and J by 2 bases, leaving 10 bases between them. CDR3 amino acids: CASGRTGNTIYF. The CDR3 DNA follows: TGTGCCTCGGGTCGTACTGGAAACACCATATATTTT.

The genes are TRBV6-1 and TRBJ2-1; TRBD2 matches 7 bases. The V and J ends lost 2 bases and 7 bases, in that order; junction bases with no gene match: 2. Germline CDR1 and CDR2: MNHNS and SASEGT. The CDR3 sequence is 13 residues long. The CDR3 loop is CASSESGVNEQFF. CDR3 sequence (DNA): TGTGCCAGCAGTGAAAGCGGGGTGAATGAGCAGTTCTTC.

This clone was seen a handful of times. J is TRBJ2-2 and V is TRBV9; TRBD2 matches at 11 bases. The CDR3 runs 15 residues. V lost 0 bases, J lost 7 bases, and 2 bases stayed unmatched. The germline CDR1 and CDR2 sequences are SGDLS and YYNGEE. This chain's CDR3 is CASSVDTSGGGELFF. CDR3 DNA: TGTGCCAGCAGCGTAGACACTAGCGGGGGCGGGGAGCTGTTTTTT.

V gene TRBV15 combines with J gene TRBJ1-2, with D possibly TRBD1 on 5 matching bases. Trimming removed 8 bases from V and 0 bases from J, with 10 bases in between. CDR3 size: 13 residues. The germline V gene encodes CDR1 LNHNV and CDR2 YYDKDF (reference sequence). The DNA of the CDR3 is TGTGCCACCGGCGGGGCCGCTAACTATGGCTACACCTTC. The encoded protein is CATGGAANYGYTF.

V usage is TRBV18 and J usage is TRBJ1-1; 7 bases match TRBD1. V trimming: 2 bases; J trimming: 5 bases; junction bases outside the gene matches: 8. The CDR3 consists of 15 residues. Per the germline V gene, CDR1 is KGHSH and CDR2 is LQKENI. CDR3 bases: TGTGCCAGCTCACCAGCAAGGGGGCCACGGACTGAAGCTTTCTTT. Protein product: CASSPARGPRTEAFF.

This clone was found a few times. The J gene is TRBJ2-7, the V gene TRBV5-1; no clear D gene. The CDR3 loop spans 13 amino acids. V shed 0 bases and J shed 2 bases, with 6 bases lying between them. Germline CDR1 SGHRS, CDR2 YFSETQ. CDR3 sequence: CASSLDTPYEQYF. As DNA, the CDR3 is TGCGCCAGCAGCTTGGACACCCCCTACGAGCAGTACTTC. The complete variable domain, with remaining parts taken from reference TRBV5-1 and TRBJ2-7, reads KAGVTQTPRYLIKTRGQQVTLSCSPISGHRSVSWYQQTPGQGLQFLFEYFSETQRNKGNFPGRFSGRQFSNSRSEMNVSTLELGDSALYLCASSLDTPYEQYFGPGTRLTVT.

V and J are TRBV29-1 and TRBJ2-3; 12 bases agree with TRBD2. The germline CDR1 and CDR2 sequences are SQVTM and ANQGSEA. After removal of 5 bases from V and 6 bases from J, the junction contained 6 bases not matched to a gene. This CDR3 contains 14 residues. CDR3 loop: CSVKTSGGLDTQYF. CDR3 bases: TGCAGCGTTAAAACTAGCGGGGGGCTGGATACGCAGTATTTT.

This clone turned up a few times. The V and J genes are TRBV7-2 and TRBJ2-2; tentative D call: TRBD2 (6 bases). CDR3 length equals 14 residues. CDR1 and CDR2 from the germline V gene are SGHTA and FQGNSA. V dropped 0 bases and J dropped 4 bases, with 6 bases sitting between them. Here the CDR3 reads CASSLARGTGELFF. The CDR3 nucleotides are TGTGCCAGCAGCTTAGCGCGGGGCACCGGGGAGCTGTTTTTT.

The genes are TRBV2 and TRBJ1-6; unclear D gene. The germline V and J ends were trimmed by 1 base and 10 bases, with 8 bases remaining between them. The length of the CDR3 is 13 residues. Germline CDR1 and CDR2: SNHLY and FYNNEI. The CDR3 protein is CASSEGAISPLHF. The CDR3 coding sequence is TGTGCCAGCAGTGAAGGGGCGATATCACCCCTCCACTTT. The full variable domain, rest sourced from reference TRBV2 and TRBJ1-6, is EPEVTQTPSHQVTQMGQEVILRCVPISNHLYFYWYRQILGQKVEFLVSFYNNEISEKSEIFDDQFSVERPDGSNFTLKIRSTKLEDSAMYFCASSEGAISPLHFGNGTRLTVT.

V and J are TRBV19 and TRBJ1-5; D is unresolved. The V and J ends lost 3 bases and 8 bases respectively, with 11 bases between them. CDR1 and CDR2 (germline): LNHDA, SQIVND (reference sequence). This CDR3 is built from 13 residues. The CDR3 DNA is TGTGCCAGTAGTATGGCGGTTCGAGAGCCCCAGCATTTT. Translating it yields CASSMAVREPQHF.

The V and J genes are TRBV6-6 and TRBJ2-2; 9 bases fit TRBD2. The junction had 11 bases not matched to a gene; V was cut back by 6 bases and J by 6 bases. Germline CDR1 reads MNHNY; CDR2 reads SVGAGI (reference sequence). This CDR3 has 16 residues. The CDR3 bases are TGTGCCAGCAGCTTTATCCGGACTAGCGTCGCCGGGGAGCTGTTTTTT. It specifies CASSFIRTSVAGELFF.

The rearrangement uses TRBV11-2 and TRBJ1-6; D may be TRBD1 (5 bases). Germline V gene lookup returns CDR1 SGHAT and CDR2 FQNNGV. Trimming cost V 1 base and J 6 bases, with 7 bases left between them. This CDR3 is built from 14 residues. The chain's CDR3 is CASSLAGINSPLHF. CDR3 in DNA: TGTGCCAGCAGCTTAGCAGGGATTAATTCACCCCTCCACTTT.

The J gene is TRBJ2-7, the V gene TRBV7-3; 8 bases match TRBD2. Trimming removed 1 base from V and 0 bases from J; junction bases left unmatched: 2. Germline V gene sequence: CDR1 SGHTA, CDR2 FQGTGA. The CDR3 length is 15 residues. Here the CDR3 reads CASSLNGGDSYEQYF. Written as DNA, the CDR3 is TGTGCCAGCAGCTTAAACGGGGGGGACTCCTACGAGCAGTACTTC.

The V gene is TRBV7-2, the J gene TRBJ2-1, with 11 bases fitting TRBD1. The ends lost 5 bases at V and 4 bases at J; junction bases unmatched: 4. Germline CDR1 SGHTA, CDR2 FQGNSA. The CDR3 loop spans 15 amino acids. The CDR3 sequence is CASSRGQGEYNEQFF. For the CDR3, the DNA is TGTGCCAGCAGCCGGGGACAGGGGGAGTACAATGAGCAGTTCTTC.

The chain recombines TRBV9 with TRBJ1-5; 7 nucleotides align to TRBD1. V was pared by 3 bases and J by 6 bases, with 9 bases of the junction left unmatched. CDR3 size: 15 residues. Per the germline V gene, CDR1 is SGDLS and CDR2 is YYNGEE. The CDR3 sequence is CASSAEGAGTQPQHF. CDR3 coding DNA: TGTGCCAGCAGCGCCGAGGGGGCAGGGACTCAGCCCCAGCATTTT.